The present T cell receptor beta chain was sequenced within a study of T cell clones after liver transplantation. Whole-study context: TCRbeta sequencing after a pre-transplant mixed lymphocyte reaction identified graft-donor-reactive clones, later tracked in post-transplant blood. HCV positivity affected three of eight recipients; the rest lacked autoimmune or viral indications. Pre-transplant mixed lymphocyte reactions yielded third-party-reactive TCRbeta sequences as comparators for graft-donor-reactive sequences.

V shed 0 bases, J shed 6 bases, and the junction held 5 bases outside the gene matches. In germline, CDR1 is ENHRY, CDR2 SYGVKD. The CDR3 sequence is 15 residues long. Produced via immunoSEQ multiplex PCR; TCRdb's table is partial and in-frame only. In the table there are fewer than 70,000 clones, 70% to 75% of which are singletons. The clonotype was recovered from a human donor who received a liver transplant. Sequenced material: CD4+ T cells from blood, taken before liver transplant. This chain connects TRBV10-3 to TRBJ1-5; 7 bases are a match to TRBD1. The CDR3 DNA follows: TGTGCCATCAGTGAGTCGGTGGAGGGGGCTCAGCCCCAGCATTTT. Protein product: CAISESVEGAQPQHF.